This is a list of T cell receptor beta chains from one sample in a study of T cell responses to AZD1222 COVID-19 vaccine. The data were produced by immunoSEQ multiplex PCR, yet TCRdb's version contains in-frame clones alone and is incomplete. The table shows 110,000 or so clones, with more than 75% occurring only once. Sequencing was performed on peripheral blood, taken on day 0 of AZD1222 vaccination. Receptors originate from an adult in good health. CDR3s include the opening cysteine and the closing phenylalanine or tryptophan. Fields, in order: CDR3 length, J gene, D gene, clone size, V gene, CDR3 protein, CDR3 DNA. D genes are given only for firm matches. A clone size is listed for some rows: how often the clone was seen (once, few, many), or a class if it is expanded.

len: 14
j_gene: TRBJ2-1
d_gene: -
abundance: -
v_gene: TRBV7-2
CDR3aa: CASSLSSTKNEQFF
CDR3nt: TGTGCCAGCAGCTTAAGTTCAACTAAAAATGAGCAGTTCTTC

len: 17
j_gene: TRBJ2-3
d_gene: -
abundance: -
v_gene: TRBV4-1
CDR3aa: CASSQEGTGTGTDTQYF
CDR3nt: TGCGCCAGCAGCCAAGAAGGGACCGGGACGGGCACAGATACGCAGTATTTT

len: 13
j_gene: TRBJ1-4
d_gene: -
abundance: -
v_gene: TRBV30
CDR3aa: CAWGRPSERKLFF
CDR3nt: TGTGCCTGGGGCCGGCCCTCGGAACGAAAACTGTTTTTT

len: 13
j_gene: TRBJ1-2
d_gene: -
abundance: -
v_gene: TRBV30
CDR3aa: CAFSGIANYGYTF
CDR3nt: TGTGCCTTCTCAGGGATAGCTAACTATGGCTACACCTTC

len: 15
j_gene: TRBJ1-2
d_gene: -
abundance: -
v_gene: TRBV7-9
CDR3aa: CASSLGAGTTYGYTF
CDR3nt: TGTGCCAGCAGCTTAGGAGCAGGGACGACCTATGGCTACACCTTC

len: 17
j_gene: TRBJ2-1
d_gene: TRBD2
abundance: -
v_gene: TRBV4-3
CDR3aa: CASSPRASGSSYNEQFF
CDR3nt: TGCGCCAGCAGCCCCCGCGCTAGCGGGAGCTCCTACAATGAGCAGTTCTTC

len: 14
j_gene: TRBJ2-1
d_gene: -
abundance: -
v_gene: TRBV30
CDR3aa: CAWRTPSSYNEQFF
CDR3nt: TGTGCCTGGAGGACTCCCAGCTCCTACAATGAGCAGTTCTTC

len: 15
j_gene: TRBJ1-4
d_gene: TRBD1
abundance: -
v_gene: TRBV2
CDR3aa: CASRDRDATNEKLFF
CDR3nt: TGTGCCAGCAGGGACAGGGATGCAACTAATGAAAAACTGTTTTTT

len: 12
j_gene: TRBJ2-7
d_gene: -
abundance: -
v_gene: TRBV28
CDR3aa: CASTTSGDEQYF
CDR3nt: TGTGCCAGCACCACCTCGGGGGACGAGCAGTACTTC

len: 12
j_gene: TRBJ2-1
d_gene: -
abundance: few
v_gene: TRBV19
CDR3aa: CASSRVVNEQFF
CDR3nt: TGTGCCAGTAGTAGGGTGGTTAATGAGCAGTTCTTC

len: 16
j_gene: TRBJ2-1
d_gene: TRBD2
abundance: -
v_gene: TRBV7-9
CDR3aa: CASSPILAAAYNEQFF
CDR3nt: TGTGCCAGCAGCCCGATACTAGCGGCGGCCTACAATGAGCAGTTCTTC

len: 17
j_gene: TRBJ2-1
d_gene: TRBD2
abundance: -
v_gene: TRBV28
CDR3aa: CASSPPGIRAGGNEQFF
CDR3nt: TGTGCCAGCAGTCCCCCAGGAATAAGAGCGGGAGGGAATGAGCAGTTCTTC

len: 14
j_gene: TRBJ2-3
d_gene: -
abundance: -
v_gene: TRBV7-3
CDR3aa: CASSLIPSEDTQYF
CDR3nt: TGTGCCAGCAGCTTAATCCCCTCGGAAGATACGCAGTATTTT

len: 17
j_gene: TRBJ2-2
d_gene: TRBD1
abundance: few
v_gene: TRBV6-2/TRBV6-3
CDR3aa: CASSGTGTGLLTGELFF
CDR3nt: TGTGCCAGCAGTGGAACCGGGACAGGGTTGTTGACCGGGGAGCTGTTTTTT

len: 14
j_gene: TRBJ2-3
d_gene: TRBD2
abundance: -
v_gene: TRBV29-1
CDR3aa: CSVVGPGGPYTQYF
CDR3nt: TGCAGCGTTGTAGGTCCGGGAGGGCCTTATACGCAGTATTTT

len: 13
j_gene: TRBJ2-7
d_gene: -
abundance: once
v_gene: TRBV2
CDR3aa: CASLSRVSYEQYF
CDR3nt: TGTGCCAGCCTGAGTCGAGTCTCCTACGAGCAGTACTTC

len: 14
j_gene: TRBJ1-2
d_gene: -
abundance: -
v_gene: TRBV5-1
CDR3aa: CASSSSSLTEGYTF
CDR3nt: TGCGCCAGCAGCTCTTCTAGCCTAACGGAGGGCTACACCTTC

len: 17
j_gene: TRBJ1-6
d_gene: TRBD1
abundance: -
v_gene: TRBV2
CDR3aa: CASMDRTRSSYNSPLHF
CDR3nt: TGTGCCAGCATGGACAGGACAAGGAGCTCCTATAATTCACCCCTCCACTTT

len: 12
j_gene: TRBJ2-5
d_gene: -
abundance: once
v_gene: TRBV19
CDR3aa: CASSRNGETQYF
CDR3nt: TGTGCCAGTAGTCGGAACGGGGAGACCCAGTACTTC

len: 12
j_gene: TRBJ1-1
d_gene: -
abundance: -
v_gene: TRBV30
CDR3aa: CAWSVIFAEAFF
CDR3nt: TGTGCCTGGAGTGTAATTTTCGCTGAAGCTTTCTTT

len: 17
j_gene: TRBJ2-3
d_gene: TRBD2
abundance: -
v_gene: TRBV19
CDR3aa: CASSTRLAGGPTDTQYF
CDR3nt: TGTGCCAGTAGTACGCGACTAGCGGGAGGACCCACAGATACGCAGTATTTT

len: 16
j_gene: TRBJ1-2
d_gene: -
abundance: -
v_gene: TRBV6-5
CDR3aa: CASSYGPGSVTHGYTF
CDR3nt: TGTGCCAGCAGTTACGGCCCTGGGTCAGTCACCCATGGCTACACCTTC